This TCR beta chain is from a study of metastatic and nonmetastatic thyroid tumors. Study at large: Patients with malignant and benign thyroid disease provided blood and tumor or nodule tissue, whose repertoires were compared.

Prior to thyroid surgery, none of the patients had received any treatment. Original processing notes: CDR3 was compared across clinicopathological groups, and the resulting differences were used to build a distant-metastasis classifier for papillary thyroid cancer. Using MiXCR, TCRdb reanalyzed the PCR reads. These V and J calls derive from TCRdb rather than the authors' analysis. This sample has 5,600 or so clones; around a third occur once, and the top ten carry 35% to 40%. In regard to this clone: Its antigen is not identified.

Germline V lookup: CDR1 LGHNA, CDR2 YNFKEQ. CDR3 size: 12 residues. Trimming took off 0 bases at V and 7 bases at J, with 3 bases between the two ends. General study points: The reported finding was significantly higher TCR beta diversity in malignant thyroid tumors relative to benign nodules, in blood and tumor.

The rearrangement uses TRBV4-2 and TRBJ2-2; D call uncertain. Sequencing input: adjacent normal tissue. The TCR comes from a male donor with papillary thyroid cancer or a benign thyroid nodule (not recorded which). Some clones in this sample may be carry-over from other donors' samples. This CDR3 is CASSQDDGELFF. DNA for the CDR3: TGTGCCAGCAGCCAAGATGACGGGGAGCTGTTTTTT.